This T cell receptor beta chain was documented in a study of spatial heterogeneity in lung cancer. Study as a whole: In raw reads, more than 8.5 appearances on average were recorded for each unique TCR and UMI combination.

This clonotype was counted a few times. Specified time point: sample taken at primary tumor resection. Whole RNA from tumor, nontumor lung or frozen PBMC was sequenced unsorted. The donors, fewer than 95 patients with untreated early-stage non-small cell lung cancer, provided the samples. TCRdb ran MiXCR on the 5' RACE reads and lists one entry per CDR3 protein. Of more than 35,000 distinct CDR3 sequences listed, less than 5.5% are singletons. This receptor was identified in a female donor with early-stage non-small cell lung cancer. Sequencing was performed on PBMCs, taken at surgery.

Written as DNA, the CDR3 is TGTGCCAGCAGCTTAGTAGGGGCTAGCGGGGACGGAACCACAGATACGCAGTATTTT. As protein: CASSLVGASGDGTTDTQYF. This rearrangement joins TRBV7-6 to TRBJ2-3; 9 bases fit TRBD2. Germline V gene lookup returns CDR1 SGHVS and CDR2 FNYEAQ. The CDR3 is 19 amino acids. The V segment lost 1 base and the J segment 2 bases; nucleotides outside the gene matches: 13.